This TCR beta chain was retrieved from a study of T cell clonality in common variable immunodeficiency (dated by TCRdb to the mid-2010s). The paper as a whole reports these results and caveats: The authors noted that sequencing repertoires of T cell subpopulations would be needed to clarify what caused the increased clonality in CVID. Patient heterogeneity within the CVID cohort put limits on correlating repertoire features with clinical complications. Increased TCRbeta clonality was found in CVID subjects compared with healthy controls (t-test p = 0.018), with the increase being most characteristic of about a third of subjects. CVID TCRbeta sequences were reported to have fewer deletions and N-nucleotide insertions and to lack highly modified clones with 13 or more V deletions. Although equal DNA input was used, an average of about 85,000 unique sequences per sample was obtained for controls, compared with around 30,000 for CVID samples. CVID subjects shared fewer TCRbeta clones with each other than healthy controls did (p < 0.0001).

CVID was diagnosed by standard criteria: serum IgG, IgA and/or IgM reduced below normal range, plus specific antibody deficiency. There were 40 to 45 subjects in the CVID group (roughly 15 female and roughly 29 male), ranging in age from about 8 to 65 years, with a mean age of around 40. Both CVID patients and healthy controls were predominantly of Caucasian heritage. All CVID subjects had received replacement immunoglobulin therapy for at least one year at the time of study participation. No CVID subject was ill or taking immunomodulatory or immunosuppressive medication when blood was collected. Heparinized peripheral whole blood samples of about 5 to 8.5 ml were collected from each donor. Genomic DNA from adults with common variable immune deficiency (CVID) and from healthy adult controls was used for sequencing of TCRbeta CDR3 repertoires. Diluted blood was density-centrifuged over Hypaque 1077 or Ficoll-Paque to isolate peripheral blood mononuclear cells. Genomic DNA was obtained from unsorted mononuclear cells through either Qiagen column purification or a centrifugation-based method.

CVID samples and control samples contributed equivalent amounts of genomic DNA as sequencing input. For every sample, a 60 bp segment covering the rearranged TCRbeta CDR3 region was amplified and then sequenced. TCRbeta amplification used the immunoSEQ assay, a bias-corrected multiplex PCR with high-throughput sequencing. In the original analysis: Every unique nucleotide sequence was considered a clone and was annotated with V, D and J genes, copy number and frequency. Sequences were labeled productive if in frame, and non-productive if out of frame or containing stop codons. As previously described, clonality was computed from Shannon's entropy. Mean CDR3 Kyte-Doolittle hydropathy was derived from the predicted amino acid sequences of productive clones. Using the R hclust function, scaled V gene usage was clustered hierarchically with Manhattan distance and complete linkage. Sharing of clones by CDR3 amino acid sequence was evaluated through resampling of 12 repertoires per group over 100 rounds. Repertoires were searched for 65 to 75 published EBV-specific and fewer than 300 published CMV-specific TCRbeta sequences. After two CVID samples that produced fewer than 10,000 sequences were dropped from the analysis, roughly 42 CVID repertoires remained. TCRdb's version of the immuneACCESS table is confined to in-frame rearrangements and falls short of the full clone set. An unresolved V gene accounts for under half of the shortfall where checked; the remainder is of unknown origin. V and J calls and clone size come straight from that table; D and trimming were deduced from the DNA. In this sample, around 42,000 clones appear, none counted once only. The leading ten clones occupy 5% to 6.5% of the sample.

The sample holds many counts of this clone. It has no known antigen specificity. The missing CDR3 end, 3 residues past where the read stops, is filled in from the germline J gene. Between the V and J ends, shortened by 0 bases and 7 bases respectively, the junction contains 10 bases. CDR1 and CDR2 (SGHRS, YFSETQ) derive from the germline V gene. The CDR3 covers 14 residues, taking in both the cysteine and the phenylalanine. Shown are 33 bases from within the CDR3, in frame from base 1. This sequence originates from a human donor with common variable immunodeficiency. The sequence links TRBV5-1 to TRBJ2-2, and possibly TRBD1, on 5 matching bases. Sequenced sample: peripheral blood mononuclear cells. The part of the CDR3 DNA that was read is TGCGCCAGCAGCTTGGACGCACAGGACGGGGAG. It encodes CASSLDAQDGE. The complete CDR3 sequence is CASSLDAQDGELFF. Full variable domain (CDR3 extended with the reference TRBV5-1 and TRBJ2-2 proteins): KAGVTQTPRYLIKTRGQQVTLSCSPISGHRSVSWYQQTPGQGLQFLFEYFSETQRNKGNFPGRFSGRQFSNSRSEMNVSTLELGDSALYLCASSLDAQDGELFFGEGSRLTVL.